This T cell receptor beta chain derives from a study of cytotoxic CD8 clonotypes in ibrutinib-treated CLL. Study-level background: Response samples were taken after a median of about 12 months on treatment, range 6 to 36.

General study points: On treatment, the uncommon public clonotypes contracted or remained stable. Circulating CD8+ T-cell counts were tracked by baseline clonality, which exceeded that of age-matched healthy donors.

Target depth was 1 in 200,000 to 1 in 1 million T cells, about 10x per clonotype. The data were produced by immunoSEQ multiplex PCR, yet TCRdb's version contains in-frame clones alone and is incomplete. The table has approximately 150,000 clones, 60% to 85% seen once; the top ten hold 25% to 35%. This CDR3 contains 15 residues. The V end lost 0 bases, the J end lost 6 bases, and 15 bases lay between the germline ends. Germline V gene sequence: CDR1 SGHVS, CDR2 FNYEAQ. Comments on this clone: Its antigen is not identified.

The specimen was PBMCs, collected after 12 months of ibrutinib treatment. The chain links TRBV7-6 to TRBJ2-7; D is possibly TRBD1 (5 bases). This sequence was found in a human donor with chronic lymphocytic leukemia. In DNA form, the CDR3 reads TGTGCCAGCAGCTTAGCGTATGAAGGGGCTGGCGAGCAGTACTTC. This encodes CASSLAYEGAGEQYF.